The next 27 T cell receptor beta chains were all read from a single sample in a study of siplizumab effects on memory and regulatory T cells. Data came from immunoSEQ multiplex PCR; TCRdb stores just in-frame clones and leaves some out. Of some 110,000 clones in the sample, about 94% are singletons; the top ten hold 1.5% to 2%. The sequenced sample consisted of non-Treg CD4+ T cells sorted from blood. These receptors were collected from a human donor in good health.

The chain couples TRBV4-1 to TRBJ1-4; D not resolved. The CDR3 spans 14 residues. CDR1 is MGHRA and CDR2 is YSYEKL in the germline V gene. V was cut by 4 bases and J by 0 bases, with 6 bases left in between. CDR3 in amino acids: CASSLVATNEKLFF. The DNA for the CDR3 is TGCGCCAGCAGCCTGGTTGCAACTAATGAAAAACTGTTTTTT.

The chain couples TRBV7-8 to TRBJ2-7; 7 nucleotides agree with TRBD2. The junction had 13 bases not matched to a gene; V was cut back by 6 bases and J by 5 bases. The CDR3 runs to 15 residues. Germline V gives CDR1 SGHVS, CDR2 FQNEAQ. The CDR3 coding sequence is TGTGCCAGCAGTCACGGCGGGACTAACTTCCACGAGCAGTACTTC. It yields the protein CASSHGGTNFHEQYF.

This chain joins TRBV5-1 and TRBJ2-3; D remains ambiguous. From germline, CDR1 is SGHRS and CDR2 YFSETQ. The CDR3 length is 13 residues. Trimming removed 0 bases from V and 4 bases from J, with 6 bases in between. The CDR3 reads CASSLAPSDTQYF. The CDR3 nucleotides read TGCGCCAGCAGCTTGGCCCCTTCAGATACGCAGTATTTT.

The gene calls are TRBV7-8 and TRBJ2-7, with D possibly matching TRBD1 (6 bases). CDR1 SGHVS and CDR2 FQNEAQ come from the germline V gene. The CDR3 runs 13 residues. V lost 6 bases and J lost 2, with 11 bases in between. The CDR3 region has the DNA TGTGCCAGCAGTATCAGGGGCCCCTACGAGCAGTACTTC. Encoded protein: CASSIRGPYEQYF.

V is TRBV7-9 and J is TRBJ2-5; 7 nucleotides match TRBD2. Germline assignment: CDR1 SEHNR and CDR2 FQNEAQ (reference sequence). This CDR3 is built from 15 residues. With 4 bases clipped from V and 4 bases from J, the junction kept 9 bases outside the gene matches. The CDR3 DNA follows: TGTGCCAGCAGCTCGGGGACCAGGGAGGGAGAGACCCAGTACTTC. Translated: CASSSGTREGETQYF.

The chain employs TRBV18 and TRBJ2-7; no clear D. From germline, CDR1 is KGHSH and CDR2 LQKENI. V dropped 2 bases and J dropped 5 bases, with 4 bases sitting between them. This CDR3 has 11 amino acids. The CDR3 here is CASSPKHEQYF. The CDR3 bases are TGTGCCAGCTCACCAAAACACGAGCAGTACTTC.

V and J are TRBV21-1 and TRBJ1-2; no DNA check was done on the table's D call, TRBD1. TRBV21-1 is recorded as a pseudogene. The CDR3 has 14 residues. CDR3 in amino acids: CASSKTGGRYGYTF. The DNA of the CDR3 is TGTGCCAGCAGCAAAACAGGGGGCAGGTATGGCTACACCTTC.

This chain uses TRBV7-9 with TRBJ1-1, with D tentatively TRBD1 (6 bases). The CDR3 has 19 amino acids. Germline V gene lookup returns CDR1 SEHNR and CDR2 FQNEAQ (reference sequence). The V end was cut by 3 bases, the J end by 0 bases, with 23 bases between. The CDR3 sequence: CASSFKPVGRTVMNTEAFF. The CDR3 DNA reads TGTGCCAGCAGCTTTAAACCGGTAGGACGGACAGTCATGAACACTGAAGCTTTCTTT. Filled out from reference TRBV7-9 and TRBJ1-1, the complete variable domain reads DTGVSQNPRHKITKRGQNVTFRCDPISEHNRLYWYRQTLGQGPEFLTYFQNEAQLEKSRLLSDRFSAERPKGSFSTLEIQRTEQGDSAMYLCASSFKPVGRTVMNTEAFFGQGTRLTVV.

The chain links TRBV5-1 to TRBJ2-3; 7 bases fit TRBD2. The CDR3 covers 14 residues. The V gene end was trimmed by 4 bases and the J gene end by 4 bases; junction bases not matched to a gene: 6. Germline CDR1 SGHRS, CDR2 YFSETQ. The CDR3 loop reads CASSTAGFADTQYF. In DNA form, the CDR3 reads TGCGCCAGCAGCACAGCGGGGTTCGCAGATACGCAGTATTTT.

The chain joins TRBV11-2 to TRBJ2-5; 10 positions match TRBD2. Germline CDR1 is SGHAT and CDR2 is FQNNGV. With 0 bases clipped from V and 1 base from J, the junction kept 11 bases outside the gene matches. The CDR3 spans 19 residues. The CDR3 DNA is TGTGCCAGCAGCTTAGAGGGGTTAGCGGGGGGAAAAATCCAAGAGACCCAGTACTTC. Residues: CASSLEGLAGGKIQETQYF.

This clone came up once. This chain links TRBV5-8 with TRBJ2-7; TRBD1 aligns across 7 bases. Germline assignment: CDR1 SGHTS and CDR2 YDEGEE. V shed 3 bases and J 7 bases; nucleotides not matched to a gene: 7. The length of the CDR3 is 13 residues. Here the CDR3 DNA reads TGTGCCAGCAGCTATACAGGGGTTTATGAGCAGTACTTC. Translation gives CASSYTGVYEQYF.

The chain carries TRBV5-6 and TRBJ1-2; 7 positions match TRBD1. CDR1 SGHDT and CDR2 YYEEEE come from the germline V gene. The trim removed 0 bases at V and 8 bases at J, leaving 10 bases unmatched. This CDR3 comprises 15 residues. Written as DNA, the CDR3 is TGTGCCAGCAGCTTGGTGGACGGGCAGGGGGTCGGCTACACCTTC. It codes for CASSLVDGQGVGYTF.

This chain connects TRBV18 to TRBJ2-1; 8 bases match TRBD2. CDR3 size: 15 residues. After removal of 2 bases from V and 7 bases from J, the junction contained 7 bases not matched to a gene. Germline CDR1 and CDR2: KGHSH and LQKENI. CDR3 sequence: CASSPAGGQTNEQFF. In DNA, the CDR3 is TGTGCCAGCTCACCAGCGGGAGGACAGACAAATGAGCAGTTCTTC. Full variable domain (remainder filled in from reference TRBV18 and TRBJ2-1): NAGVMQNPRHLVRRRGQEARLRCSPMKGHSHVYWYRQLPEEGLKFMVYLQKENIIDESGMPKERFSAEFPKEGPSILRIQQVVRGDSAAYFCASSPAGGQTNEQFFGPGTRLTVL.

The V gene is TRBV4-1, the J gene TRBJ2-2, with D perhaps being TRBD1 or TRBD2 (6 bases each). In germline, CDR1 is MGHRA, CDR2 YSYEKL. V lost 2 bases and J lost 8, with 15 bases in between. This CDR3 is built from 15 residues. CDR3 sequence reads: CASSQLGGPLGELFF. The CDR3 nucleotides are TGCGCCAGCAGCCAACTCGGGGGCCCCCTGGGGGAGCTGTTTTTT.

This chain connects TRBV5-5 to TRBJ2-7; 7 bases are a match to TRBD2. With V trimmed by 0 bases and J by 3 bases, 9 bases remained unmatched. The germline V gene encodes CDR1 SGHKS and CDR2 YYEKEE (reference sequence). The CDR3 consists of 16 residues. The CDR3 DNA follows: TGTGCCAGCAGCTTGGACCCTCTAGCGGCAAGCTACGAGCAGTACTTC. Amino acids: CASSLDPLAASYEQYF.

The J gene is TRBJ1-2, the V gene TRBV6-1, with D maybe TRBD1 (6 bases). The V gene's germline CDR1 is MNHNS and CDR2 SASEGT. CDR3 length equals 14 residues. Deletions cut 1 base from V and 6 bases from J, with 12 bases between. CDR3 region: CASSEGGGADGYTF. The CDR3 DNA reads as TGTGCCAGCAGTGAAGGGGGGGGCGCCGATGGCTACACCTTC.

V is TRBV5-1 and J is TRBJ2-5; 7 bases align to TRBD1. The tail of the sequence fits TRBJ2-7 better, so the J call may be wrong. Germline V lookup: CDR1 SGHRS, CDR2 YFSETQ. This CDR3 has 14 residues. CDR3 nucleotide sequence: TGCGCCAGCAGCCGTGGGACAGCCCCCTACGAGCAGTACTTC. This encodes CASSRGTAPYEQYF.

The chain recombines TRBV5-4 with TRBJ1-1; D might be TRBD1 (6 bases). V was pared by 0 bases and J by 0 bases, with 6 bases between. Germline V gives CDR1 SGHNT, CDR2 YYREEE (reference sequence). CDR3 size: 14 residues. The CDR3 protein is CASSLEGVNTEAFF. The CDR3 DNA is TGTGCCAGCAGCTTGGAGGGGGTGAACACTGAAGCTTTCTTT.

Only one count was recorded for this clone. The rearrangement joins TRBV7-3 to TRBJ2-2; TRBD2 matches at 10 bases. The ends lost 5 bases at V and 5 bases at J; junction bases unmatched: 8. The V gene's germline CDR1 is SGHTA and CDR2 FQGTGA. The CDR3 runs to 16 residues. CDR3 DNA: TGTGCCAGCAGCCCGGGGATACTAGCGGGAACCGGGGAGCTGTTTTTT. This encodes CASSPGILAGTGELFF.

The chain combines TRBV4-1 with TRBJ1-1; D is perhaps TRBD1 (5 bases). This CDR3 is built from 17 residues. CDR1 is MGHRA, CDR2 YSYEKL, per germline. V lost 0 bases, J lost 4 bases, and 18 bases lay in between. The CDR3 spells CASSQDLGGGRVTEAFF. The CDR3 bases are TGCGCCAGCAGCCAAGATTTGGGGGGAGGTAGGGTCACTGAAGCTTTCTTT.

This chain joins TRBV19 and TRBJ2-4; D possibly corresponds to TRBD2 (5 bases). The CDR3 length is 16 residues. Germline CDR1 reads LNHDA; CDR2 reads SQIVND (reference sequence). The ends were cut back, 1 base at V and 0 bases at J, with 10 bases in the middle. The CDR3 DNA follows: TGTGCCAGTAGTATAGGAAGACGGGGAGCCAAAAACATTCAGTACTTC. Translating gives CASSIGRRGAKNIQYF.

This rearrangement joins TRBV19 to TRBJ1-1, with D hard to call. This CDR3 contains 12 residues. The germline gives CDR1 LNHDA, CDR2 SQIVND (reference sequence). The V gene lost 5 bases and the J gene lost 4 bases, with 8 bases spanning the gap. CDR3 sequence reads: CASSPTSTEAFF. CDR3 coding DNA: TGTGCCAGTAGTCCCACCTCCACTGAAGCTTTCTTT.

The gene calls are TRBV10-3 and TRBJ2-5, with 12 bases matching TRBD2. Looked up from germline, CDR1 is ENHRY and CDR2 is SYGVKD. V gave up 3 bases and J gave up 5 bases; unmatched junction bases: 4. The CDR3 has 15 residues. CDR3 sequence (DNA): TGTGCCATCAGTGAAGGACTAGCGGGGCGGGAGACCCAGTACTTC. It is translated as CAISEGLAGRETQYF.

This CDR3 is CASKSPPGPNEQYF. For the CDR3, the DNA is TGTGCCAGCAAGTCCCCGCCCGGCCCCAACGAGCAGTACTTC. This sequence joins TRBV2 and TRBJ2-7; D is ambiguous. CDR3 length: 14 amino acids. The germline V gene encodes CDR1 SNHLY and CDR2 FYNNEI. Trimming stripped 7 bases from V and 5 bases from J, with 18 bases between. Drawing the rest from reference TRBV2 and TRBJ2-7, the complete variable domain is EPEVTQTPSHQVTQMGQEVILRCVPISNHLYFYWYRQILGQKVEFLVSFYNNEISEKSEIFDDQFSVERPDGSNFTLKIRSTKLEDSAMYFCASKSPPGPNEQYFGPGTRLTVT.

The J gene is TRBJ2-7, the V gene TRBV6-1, with D unresolved. Trimming pared 2 bases from V and 4 bases from J, leaving 3 bases between. The CDR3 runs to 11 residues. Germline CDR1 and CDR2: MNHNS and SASEGT. The CDR3 loop is CASSERYEQYF. The CDR3 DNA sequence: TGTGCCAGCAGTGAAAGGTACGAGCAGTACTTC.

The chain has TRBV19 and TRBJ2-1, with D possibly being TRBD1 or TRBD2 (6 bases each). V lost 5 bases and J lost 1, with 15 bases in between. Germline V gene data show CDR1 as LNHDA and CDR2 as SQIVND (reference sequence). The CDR3 runs 16 residues. In nucleotides, the CDR3 is TGTGCCAGTAGTCGAGGAGGGACATGGTCCTACAATGAGCAGTTCTTC. Amino acids: CASSRGGTWSYNEQFF.

The table lists this clone with a count of one. Here the CDR3 DNA reads TGTGCCAGCAGCTTAGGCGGGACGAGCACAGATACGCAGTATTTT. The encoded protein is CASSLGGTSTDTQYF. This chain uses TRBV13 with TRBJ2-3; tentatively, D is TRBD1 or TRBD2 (5 bases each). V lost 0 bases to trimming and J lost 0 bases, with 7 bases between them. CDR1 is PRHDT and CDR2 is FYEKMQ in the germline V gene (reference sequence). The CDR3 is made up of 15 amino acids.